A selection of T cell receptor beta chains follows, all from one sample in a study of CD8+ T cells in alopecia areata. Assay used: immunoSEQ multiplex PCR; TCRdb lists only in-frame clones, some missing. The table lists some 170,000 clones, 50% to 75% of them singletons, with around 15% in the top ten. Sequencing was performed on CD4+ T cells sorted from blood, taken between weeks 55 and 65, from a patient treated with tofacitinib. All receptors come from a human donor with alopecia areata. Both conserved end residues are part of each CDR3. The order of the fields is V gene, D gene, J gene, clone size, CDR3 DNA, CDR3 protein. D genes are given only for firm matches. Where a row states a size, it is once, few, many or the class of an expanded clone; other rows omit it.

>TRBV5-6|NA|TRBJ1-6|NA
TGTGCCAGCAGCTTTGGGCAGGGTGATTCACCCCTCCACTTT
CASSFGQGDSPLHF
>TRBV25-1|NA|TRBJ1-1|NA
TGTGCCAGCAGTGAATATCGCAGAGCTTTCTTT
CASSEYRRAFF
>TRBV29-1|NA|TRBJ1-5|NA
TGCAGCGTTAGCACTAGCAATCAGCCCCAGCATTTT
CSVSTSNQPQHF
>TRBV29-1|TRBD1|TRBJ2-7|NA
TGCAGCGTAGGGGACAGGAAATACGAGCAGTACTTC
CSVGDRKYEQYF
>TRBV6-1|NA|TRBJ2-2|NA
TGTGCCAGCAGCGATAACACCGGGGAGCTGTTTTTT
CASSDNTGELFF
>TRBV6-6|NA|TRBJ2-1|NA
TGTGCCAGCAGGGGAACTAGGGAATTAGTCTTC
CASRGTRELVF
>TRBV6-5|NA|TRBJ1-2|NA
TGTGCCAGCAGTTACTCAGCCCCGACTAACTATGGCTACACCTTC
CASSYSAPTNYGYTF
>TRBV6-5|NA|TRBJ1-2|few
TGTGCCAGCAGGCGAACGAGTTCGCTCGGCTACACCTTC
CASRRTSSLGYTF
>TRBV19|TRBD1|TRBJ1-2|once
TGTGCCAGTAGCCGCGAGGGTGGGACAGGGAGCTCCGGCTATGGCTACACCTTC
CASSREGGTGSSGYGYTF
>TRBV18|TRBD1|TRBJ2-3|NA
TGTGCCAGCTCACCAGCGACAGGGTTTGCAGATACGCAGTATTTT
CASSPATGFADTQYF
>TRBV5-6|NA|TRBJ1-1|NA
TGTGCCAGCAGCTATCTGGGTGCCACTGAAGCTTTCTTT
CASSYLGATEAFF
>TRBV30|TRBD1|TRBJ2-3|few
TGTGCCGGGACAGGGGGCACAGATACGCAGTATTTT
CAGTGGTDTQYF
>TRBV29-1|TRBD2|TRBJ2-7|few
TGCAGCGCCGGGACTAGCGGGGGGGCTGCCTACGAGCAGTACTTC
CSAGTSGGAAYEQYF
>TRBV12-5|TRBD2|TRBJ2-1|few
TGTGCTAGTGGTTTGGGCCTAGCGGGGGGGCTGAATGAGCAGTTCTTC
CASGLGLAGGLNEQFF
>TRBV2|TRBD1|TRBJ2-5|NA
TGTGCCAGCAGCGAAACAGGGGGCAGTGAGACCCAGTACTTC
CASSETGGSETQYF
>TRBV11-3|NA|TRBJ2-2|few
TGTGCCAGCAGCTTAGCTAGCCGTTCCGGGGAGCTGTTTTTT
CASSLASRSGELFF
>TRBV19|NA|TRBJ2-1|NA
TGTGCCAGTAGTAGCAACAATGAGCAGTTCTTC
CASSSNNEQFF
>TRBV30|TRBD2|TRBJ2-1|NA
TGTGCCTGGAGTGTACGTAGCGGGGGTTACAATGAGCAGTTCTTC
CAWSVRSGGYNEQFF
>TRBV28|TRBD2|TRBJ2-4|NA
TGTGCCAGCACCCCCGGGGGGGTCAAAAACATTCAGTACTTC
CASTPGGVKNIQYF
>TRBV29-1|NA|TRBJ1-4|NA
TGCAGCGCGCGACACCCAAGGGAAAAACTGTTTTTT
CSARHPREKLFF
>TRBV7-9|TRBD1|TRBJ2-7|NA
TGTGCCAGCAGCTCGGGACAGGGGAGTTTCTACGAGCAGTACTTC
CASSSGQGSFYEQYF
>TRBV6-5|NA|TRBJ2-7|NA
TGTGCCAGCAGCCAAACCAGGGGATCCTACGAGCAGTACTTC
CASSQTRGSYEQYF
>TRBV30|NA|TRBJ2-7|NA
TGTGCCTGGAGTAGACGGGGAGCGATTGAATCCTACGAGCAGTACTTC
CAWSRRGAIESYEQYF
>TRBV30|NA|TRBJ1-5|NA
TGTGCCTGGAATGGGGGCCTCGATCAGCCCCAGCATTTT
CAWNGGLDQPQHF
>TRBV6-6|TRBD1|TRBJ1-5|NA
TGTGCCAGCAACCGGGACAGGGATCAGCCCCAGCATTTT
CASNRDRDQPQHF
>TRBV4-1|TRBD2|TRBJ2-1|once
TGCGCCAGCAGCCAAGATGGTCTAGCGGGGTGGGGGCAGTTCTTC
CASSQDGLAGWGQFF
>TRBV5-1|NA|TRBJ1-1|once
TGCGCCAGCAGCTTGGTCCAGGGGAACACTGAAGCTTTCTTT
CASSLVQGNTEAFF
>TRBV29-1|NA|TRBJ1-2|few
TGCAGCGTTTTTGCAGGGTCCTATGGCTACACCTTC
CSVFAGSYGYTF
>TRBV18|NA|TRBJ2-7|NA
TGTGCCAGCTCAACTCAGTTTGCGGACAGCTCCTACGAGCAGTACTTC
CASSTQFADSSYEQYF
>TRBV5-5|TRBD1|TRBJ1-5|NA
TGTGCCAGCGGACAGGGGTACGATCAGCCCCAGCATTTT
CASGQGYDQPQHF
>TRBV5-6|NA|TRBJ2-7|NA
TGTGCCAGCAGAAGAGACTACGAGCAGTACTTC
CASRRDYEQYF
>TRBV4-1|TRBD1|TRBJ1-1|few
TGCGCCAGCAGCCAATTCAGGGGGCAAACTGAAGCTTTCTTT
CASSQFRGQTEAFF
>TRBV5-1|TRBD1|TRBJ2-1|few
TGCGCCAGCAGCACCGGGACAGGGGTATACAATGAGCAGTTCTTC
CASSTGTGVYNEQFF
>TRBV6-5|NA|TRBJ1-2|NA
TGTGCCTCCCACGGCGGGGGATCTTATGGCTACACCTTC
CASHGGGSYGYTF
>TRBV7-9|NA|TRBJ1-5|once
TGTGCCAGCAGCCTAGGTTCACGGCAGAGTTATAGCAATCAGCCCCAGCATTTT
CASSLGSRQSYSNQPQHF
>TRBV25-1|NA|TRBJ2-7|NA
TGTGCCAGCAGTGAATCGGGTAGCCACGAGCAGTACTTC
CASSESGSHEQYF
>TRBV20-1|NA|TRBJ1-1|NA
TGCAGTGCTAGTAGACAGATTGAAGCTTTCTTT
CSASRQIEAFF
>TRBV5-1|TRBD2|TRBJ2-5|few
TGCGCCAGCGGCCCCGGGGGGGCTAGCGGTGGAGAGACCCAGTACTTC
CASGPGGASGGETQYF
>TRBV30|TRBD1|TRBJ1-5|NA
TGTGCCTGGCAGGGGGCTGGCCAGCCCCAGCATTTT
CAWQGAGQPQHF
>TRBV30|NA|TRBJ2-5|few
TGTGCCTGGAGTGGGTCGGCCCCTGGCATCCAGTACTTC
CAWSGSAPGIQYF
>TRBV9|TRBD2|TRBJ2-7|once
TGTGCCAGCAGCGTAGACGGCGGGGGGACTAGCTCCTACGAGCAGTACTTC
CASSVDGGGTSSYEQYF
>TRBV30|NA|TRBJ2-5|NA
TGTGCCTGGAGTGTTTTCAGGACCTTTCAAGAGACCCAGTACTTC
CAWSVFRTFQETQYF
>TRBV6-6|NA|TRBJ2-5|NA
TGTGCCAGCAGCCTACCGGAGGGGACCCAGTACTTC
CASSLPEGTQYF
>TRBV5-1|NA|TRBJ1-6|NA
TGCGCCAGCAGCTTGGTGGACTCACCCCTCCACTTT
CASSLVDSPLHF
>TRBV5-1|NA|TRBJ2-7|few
TGCGCCAGCAGCTTGGGACCGTCGAGCTCCTACGAGCAGTACTTC
CASSLGPSSSYEQYF
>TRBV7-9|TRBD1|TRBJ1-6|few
TGTGCCAGCAGCCCAAGGACAGGGGGCGTAGATAATTCACCCCTCCACTTT
CASSPRTGGVDNSPLHF
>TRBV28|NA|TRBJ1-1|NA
TGTGCCAGCAGTTTAGGGTACACTGAAGCTTTCTTT
CASSLGYTEAFF
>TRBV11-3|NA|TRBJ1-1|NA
TGTGCCAGCAGCGCGTCCAGAAACGGCGCTTTCTTT
CASSASRNGAFF
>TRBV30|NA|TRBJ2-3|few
TGTGCCTGCCTTGTCTCCCAGACTATCCAGTATTTT
CACLVSQTIQYF
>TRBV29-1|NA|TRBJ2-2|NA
TGCAGCGTTGGGAGGTTTCAGGGGCCGCCCGGGAACACCGGGGAGCTGTTTTTT
CSVGRFQGPPGNTGELFF
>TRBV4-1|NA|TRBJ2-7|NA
TGCGCCAGCAGCCAAGAACTGGGGCCCTACGAGCAGTACTTC
CASSQELGPYEQYF
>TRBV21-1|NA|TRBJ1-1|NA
TGTGCCAGCAGCAAAGAGGAAGATAACACTGAAGCTTTCTTT
CASSKEEDNTEAFF
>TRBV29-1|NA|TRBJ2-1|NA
TGCAGCGTAGCAGGGACATTCTCCTACAATGAGCAGTTCTTC
CSVAGTFSYNEQFF
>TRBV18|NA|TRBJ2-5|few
TGTGCCAGCTCACAAGAAGTAACCCAGTACTTC
CASSQEVTQYF
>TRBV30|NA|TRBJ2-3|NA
TGTGCCTGGAGATCGACTAGACGCACAGATACGCAGTATTTT
CAWRSTRRTDTQYF
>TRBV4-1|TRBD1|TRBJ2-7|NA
TGCGCCAGCTCAGACAGGGTCTCCTACGAGCAGTACTTC
CASSDRVSYEQYF
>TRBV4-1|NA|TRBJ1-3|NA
TGCGCCAGCAGCGGAGACAGGTTCTCTGGAAACACCATATATTTT
CASSGDRFSGNTIYF